This is a list of T cell receptor beta chains from one sample in a study of blood T cells in healthy people across ages. TCRdb fed the 5' RACE reads into MiXCR, producing one record per CDR3 protein. The sample has roughly 720,000 distinct CDR3 sequences, less than 70% seen once; the top ten hold approximately 40%. Sequenced: blood. The source of these receptors is a man aged 80 or over in good health. Both conserved end residues are part of each CDR3. Each record gives: D gene, J gene, V gene, clone size, CDR3 DNA, CDR3 protein. D genes are given only for firm matches. Clone size is given for some rows only: seen once, a few or many times, or a class if the clone is expanded.

TRBD2,TRBJ2-7,TRBV20-1,few,TGCAGTGCTAGATTGGCTAGCGGAATCTACGAGCAGTACTTC,CSARLASGIYEQYF
-,TRBJ2-5,TRBV29-1,few,TGTGGGGCGCTAGCCGGGAACCAAGAGACCCAGTACTTC,CGALAGNQETQYF
TRBD1,TRBJ2-1,TRBV12-3/TRBV12-4,few,TGTGCCAGCACCCCCCGACAGGGGAGGTGGGATGAGCAGTTCTTC,CASTPRQGRWDEQFF
-,TRBJ2-3,TRBV6-5,-,TGTGCCAGCAGGAGGGCAGGGCGCACAGATACGCAGTATTTT,CASRRAGRTDTQYF
TRBD1,TRBJ1-2,TRBV20-1,-,TGCAGTGCTAGAGATCCCAGAGGGACAGGGTATCGTGGCTACACCTTC,CSARDPRGTGYRGYTF
-,TRBJ2-3,TRBV2,-,TGTGCCAGCAGCGCCAATGGACTCATTAGCACAGATACGCAGTATTTT,CASSANGLISTDTQYF
TRBD2,TRBJ2-7,TRBV6-5,few,TGTGCCAGCAGTGTGAGACTAGCGGGTACCTACGAGCAGTACTTC,CASSVRLAGTYEQYF
-,TRBJ1-6,TRBV15,-,TGTGCCACCAGCCTTCCGGCAGATCACTATAATTCACCCCTCCACTTT,CATSLPADHYNSPLHF
-,TRBJ2-1,TRBV5-6,-,TGTGCCAGCAGCTTGGTGGCCTCTGAGCAGTTCTTC,CASSLVASEQFF
TRBD1,TRBJ2-7,TRBV29-1,-,TGCAGCGTTGAGGGGACAGGGTCCTCCTACGAGCAGTACTTC,CSVEGTGSSYEQYF
TRBD2,TRBJ2-6,TRBV6-5,few,TGTGCCAGCAGTTACAGTCGGAGCGGGAGGTTATCTGGGGCCAACGTCCTGACTTTC,CASSYSRSGRLSGANVLTF
TRBD2,TRBJ2-1,TRBV25-1,-,TGTGCCAGCAGTGAATCGGGACTAGGTGATGAGCAGTTCTTC,CASSESGLGDEQFF
-,TRBJ1-6,TRBV6-6,once,TGTGCCAGCACCTCTGGGACGGTAGGGTCACCCCTCCACTTT,CASTSGTVGSPLHF
-,TRBJ1-2,TRBV27,-,TGCGCCAGCAGTCTCAGGGTACACTATGGCTACACCTTC,CASSLRVHYGYTF
TRBD1,TRBJ2-1,TRBV5-1,-,TGCGCCAGCAGCTTGGTGGCAGGGGGATCACATGAGCAGTTCTTC,CASSLVAGGSHEQFF
-,TRBJ1-1,TRBV7-2,few,TGTGCCAGCAGCTTAAAGGGGGGGAACACTGAAGCTTTCTTT,CASSLKGGNTEAFF
-,TRBJ2-3,TRBV20-1,-,TGCAGTGCCCCACCTGGTAGTGCCACGAACACAGATACGCAGTATTTT,CSAPPGSATNTDTQYF
TRBD2,TRBJ2-2,TRBV12-3/TRBV12-4,-,TGTGCCAGCAGGAGTACGGGACTAGCGGGAGAACTGTTTTTT,CASRSTGLAGELFF
-,TRBJ2-1,TRBV11-3,-,TGTGCCAGCAGCCGGAGGGGTGATGAGCAGTTCTTC,CASSRRGDEQFF
-,TRBJ2-1,TRBV20-1,-,TGCAGTGCTAGAGGCGAGTGGAATGAGCAGTTCTTC,CSARGEWNEQFF
-,TRBJ2-7,TRBV12-3/TRBV12-4,few,TGTGCCAGCAGTTCGGGAGGGTTAAAGGACAGGGCCAACGAGCAGTACTTC,CASSSGGLKDRANEQYF
-,TRBJ2-7,TRBV12-3/TRBV12-4,once,TGTGCCAGCAGTATAACGGCTCTCGGGCAGTACTTC,CASSITALGQYF
-,TRBJ1-5,TRBV10-3,-,TGTGCCATCAGGGAGGACGGAGCTCATCAGCCCCAGCATTTT,CAIREDGAHQPQHF
TRBD2,TRBJ2-5,TRBV9,-,TGTGCCAGCAGCGCTAGCGGGAGGGAGACCCAGTACTTC,CASSASGRETQYF
-,TRBJ2-7,TRBV7-9,-,TGTGCCAGCAGCTTAACTACGGCCGCCTACGAGCAGTACTTC,CASSLTTAAYEQYF
-,TRBJ2-7,TRBV29-1,-,TGCAGCGTTGTCACTATCTCCCCCGAGCAGTACTTC,CSVVTISPEQYF
-,TRBJ2-4,TRBV6-5,few,TGTGCCAGCAGTTACTCGGGTAGCGGCGATCCAAAAAACATTCAGTACTTC,CASSYSGSGDPKNIQYF
TRBD2,TRBJ2-3,TRBV29-1,-,TGCAGCGTGCTAGCGGCAGATACGCAGTATTTT,CSVLAADTQYF
-,TRBJ1-1,TRBV6-1,-,TGTGCCAGCAGTGAAGTGACGGATGGTGAAGCTTTCTTT,CASSEVTDGEAFF
-,TRBJ2-3,TRBV5-5,-,TGTGCCAGCAGCACCCTTGGAGCCGTCACAGATACGCAGTATTTT,CASSTLGAVTDTQYF
-,TRBJ2-1,TRBV20-1,-,TGCAGTGCCCCGAGGGGGGTGCGGACCTCTTTGGATGAGCAGTTCTTC,CSAPRGVRTSLDEQFF
TRBD1,TRBJ1-4,TRBV20-1,once,TGCAGTGCTAGAGCCCCTCAACAGGGGGCGGTTGCTAATGAAAAACTGTTTTTT,CSARAPQQGAVANEKLFF
TRBD1,TRBJ2-7,TRBV7-9,-,TGTGCCAGCAGCGGGGGACAGCTCCTCTCCTACGAGCAGTACTTC,CASSGGQLLSYEQYF
-,TRBJ2-1,TRBV20-1,few,TGCAGTGCTATACCCGGTCTAGCCGCGGACTACAATGAGCAGTTCTTC,CSAIPGLAADYNEQFF
TRBD2,TRBJ2-4,TRBV7-2,-,TGTGCCAGCAGCTTAGTGGGAGGGCCTGTAGCCAAAAACATTCAGTACTTC,CASSLVGGPVAKNIQYF
-,TRBJ2-6,TRBV11-2,few,TGTGCCAGCAGCTATACAGAAGCCGGGGCCAACGTCCTGACTTTC,CASSYTEAGANVLTF
TRBD1,TRBJ1-2,TRBV6-5,-,TGTGCCAGCAGTTACATAGGGGGCGGCTACACCTTC,CASSYIGGGYTF